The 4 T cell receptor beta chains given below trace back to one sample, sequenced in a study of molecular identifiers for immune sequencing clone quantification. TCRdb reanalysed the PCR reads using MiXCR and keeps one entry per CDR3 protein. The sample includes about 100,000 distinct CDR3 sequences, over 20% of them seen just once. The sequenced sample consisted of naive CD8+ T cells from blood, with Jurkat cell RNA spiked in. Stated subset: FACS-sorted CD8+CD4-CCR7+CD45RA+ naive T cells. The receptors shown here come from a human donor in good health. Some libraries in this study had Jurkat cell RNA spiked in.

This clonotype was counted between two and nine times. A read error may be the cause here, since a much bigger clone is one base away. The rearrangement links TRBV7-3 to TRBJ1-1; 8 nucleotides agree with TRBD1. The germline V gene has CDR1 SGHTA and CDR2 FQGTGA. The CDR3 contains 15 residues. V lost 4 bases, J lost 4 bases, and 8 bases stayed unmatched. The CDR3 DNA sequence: TGTGCCAGCAGCTCCGGGACAGGACTGAGCACTGAAGCTTTCTTT. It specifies CASSSGTGLSTEAFF.

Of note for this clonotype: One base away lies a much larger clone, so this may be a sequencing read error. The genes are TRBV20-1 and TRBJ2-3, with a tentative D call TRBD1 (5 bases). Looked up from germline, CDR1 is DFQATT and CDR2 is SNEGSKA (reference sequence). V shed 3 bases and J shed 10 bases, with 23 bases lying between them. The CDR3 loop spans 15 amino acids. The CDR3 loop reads CSASEDILMADAQYF. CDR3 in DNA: TGCAGTGCTAGTGAGGACATTTTGATGGCTGATGCGCAGTATTTT.

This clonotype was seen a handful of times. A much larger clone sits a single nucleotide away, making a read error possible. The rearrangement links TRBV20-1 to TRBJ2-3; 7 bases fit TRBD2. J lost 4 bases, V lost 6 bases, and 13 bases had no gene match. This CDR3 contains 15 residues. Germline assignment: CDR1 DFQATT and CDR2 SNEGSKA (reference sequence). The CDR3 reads CSAPGGFSTADTQYF. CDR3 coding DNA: TGCAGTGCGCCCGGGGGGTTCAGTACCGCAGATACGCAGTATTTT.

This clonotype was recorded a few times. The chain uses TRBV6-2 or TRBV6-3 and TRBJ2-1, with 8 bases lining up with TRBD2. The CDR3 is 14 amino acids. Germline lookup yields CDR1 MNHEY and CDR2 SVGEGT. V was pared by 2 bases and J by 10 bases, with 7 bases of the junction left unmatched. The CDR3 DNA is TGTGCCAGCAGTTACGGAAGGGGGACTAGGGAGCAGTTCTTC. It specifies CASSYGRGTREQFF.